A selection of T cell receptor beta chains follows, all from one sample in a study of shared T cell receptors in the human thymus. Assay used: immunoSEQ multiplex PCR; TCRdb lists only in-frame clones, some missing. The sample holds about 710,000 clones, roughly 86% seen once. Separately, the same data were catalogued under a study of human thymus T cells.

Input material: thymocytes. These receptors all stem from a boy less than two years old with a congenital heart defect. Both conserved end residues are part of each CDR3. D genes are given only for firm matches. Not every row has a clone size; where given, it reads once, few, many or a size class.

CASSRPGQNTEAFF,TGCGCCAGCAGCCGACCGGGACAGAACACTGAAGCTTTCTTT,TRBV4-1,.,TRBJ1-1,.
CASRFTSEKGETQYF,TGTGCCAGCAGGTTTACTAGCGAGAAGGGAGAGACCCAGTACTTC,TRBV7-2,TRBD2,TRBJ2-5,.
CASSQNLRGTSGNDEQFF,TGTGCCAGCAGCCAAAACCTGCGGGGGACTAGCGGGAACGATGAGCAGTTCTTC,TRBV14,TRBD2,TRBJ2-1,.
CASSLGGQGINYEQYF,TGTGCCAGCAGCTTGGGCGGACAGGGGATCAACTACGAGCAGTACTTC,TRBV5-4,TRBD1,TRBJ2-7,.
CASSGTSGRNEQFF,TGTGCCAGCAGTGGGACTAGCGGGAGAAATGAGCAGTTCTTC,TRBV2,TRBD2,TRBJ2-1,.
CASSRDYQEETQYF,TGCGCCAGCAGCCGGGACTACCAGGAAGAGACCCAGTACTTC,TRBV4-1,TRBD2,TRBJ2-5,.
CASRLGAGGTDTQYF,TGTGCAAGTCGCTTGGGTGCGGGGGGCACAGATACGCAGTATTTT,TRBV12-2,.,TRBJ2-3,.
CASSPLAGGLDGELFF,TGTGCCAGCAGTCCCCTAGCGGGAGGGCTTGACGGGGAGCTGTTTTTT,TRBV27,TRBD2,TRBJ2-2,.
CASSRRDHNSPLHF,TGTGCCAGCAGCCGCAGGGATCATAATTCACCCCTCCACTTT,TRBV6-5,.,TRBJ1-6,.
CASSFGGENTEAFF,TGTGCCAGCAGCTTCGGGGGGGAGAACACTGAAGCTTTCTTT,TRBV7-4,.,TRBJ1-1,.
CASRTSDIYNEQFF,TGTGCCAGCAGAACTAGCGATATCTACAATGAGCAGTTCTTC,TRBV27,TRBD2,TRBJ2-1,.
CASSLVGTSGSFPTDTQYF,TGCGCCAGCAGCTTGGTTGGGACTAGCGGGAGTTTTCCGACAGATACGCAGTATTTT,TRBV5-1,TRBD2,TRBJ2-3,.
CSVEDRDGTGVYYGYTF,TGCAGCGTTGAAGATAGGGACGGGACAGGGGTTTACTATGGCTACACCTTC,TRBV29-1,TRBD1,TRBJ1-2,.
CASSEQGGGEKLFF,TGTGCCAGCAGTGAGCAGGGAGGGGGAGAAAAACTGTTTTTT,TRBV25-1,.,TRBJ1-4,.
CATSTFSPGTASDTQYF,TGTGCCACCAGCACATTCAGCCCCGGGACAGCTTCAGATACGCAGTATTTT,TRBV15,TRBD1,TRBJ2-3,.
CASSLLGYRSSEQYF,TGTGCCAGCAGCTTACTAGGATATAGGTCCTCCGAGCAGTACTTC,TRBV7-2,.,TRBJ2-7,.
CASTLSNTEAFF,TGTGCCAGCACCCTTTCGAACACTGAAGCTTTCTTT,TRBV28,.,TRBJ1-1,.
CASSPSKVASSYNEQFF,TGTGCCAGCAGCCCCTCGAAGGTGGCTAGCTCCTACAATGAGCAGTTCTTC,TRBV14,.,TRBJ2-1,.
CASSPRLAGGPNNEQFF,TGTGCCAGCAGCCCAAGACTAGCGGGAGGGCCTAACAATGAGCAGTTCTTC,TRBV14,TRBD2,TRBJ2-1,.
CASSLEQRGADTQYF,TGTGCCAGCAGCTTAGAACAGCGGGGAGCGGATACGCAGTATTTT,TRBV11-2,TRBD2,TRBJ2-3,.
CASSQAGGGGTDTQYF,TGCGCCAGCAGCCAAGCCGGCGGAGGGGGCACAGATACGCAGTATTTT,TRBV4-1,.,TRBJ2-3,.
CASSLTAIATNEKLFF,TGTGCCAGCAGCCTGACAGCCATTGCAACTAATGAAAAACTGTTTTTT,TRBV11-2,.,TRBJ1-4,.
CASSSPRSGVGTDTQYF,TGTGCCAGCAGTTCTCCTCGTAGCGGGGTGGGTACAGATACGCAGTATTTT,TRBV27,TRBD2,TRBJ2-3,.
CAIAGQGTTGELFF,TGTGCCATCGCGGGACAGGGGACCACCGGGGAGCTGTTTTTT,TRBV10-3,TRBD1,TRBJ2-2,.
CASSYSSGTDHNEQFF,TGTGCCAGCAGTTACTCTTCCGGGACAGATCACAATGAGCAGTTCTTC,TRBV6-5,TRBD1,TRBJ2-1,.
CASSRGGYRGSGNTIYF,TGTGCCAGCAGCCGGGGGGGCTACAGGGGTTCCGGAAACACCATATATTTT,TRBV5-4,TRBD1,TRBJ1-3,.
CAIGVLGEQYF,TGTGCCATCGGAGTTCTGGGCGAGCAGTACTTC,TRBV10-3,.,TRBJ2-7,.
CASSFGGVNTEAFF,TGTGCCAGCAGTTTTGGAGGGGTGAACACTGAAGCTTTCTTT,TRBV28,.,TRBJ1-1,.
CASSLGGAFIAGEHNEQFF,TGTGCCAGCAGCTTAGGGGGGGCTTTCATAGCGGGAGAACACAATGAGCAGTTCTTC,TRBV7-2,TRBD2,TRBJ2-1,.
CASSLAAGVSDTQYF,TGCGCCAGCAGCTTGGCTGCGGGAGTATCAGATACGCAGTATTTT,TRBV5-1,TRBD2,TRBJ2-3,.
CASSLDRCSSGDADTQYF,TGTGCCAGCAGCTTAGATCGGTGTTCTAGCGGGGACGCAGATACGCAGTATTTT,TRBV11-2,TRBD2,TRBJ2-3,.
CATSRDRNSYEQYF,TGTGCCACCAGCAGGGACAGAAACTCCTACGAGCAGTACTTC,TRBV15,.,TRBJ2-7,.
CASSMGQGVSYEQYF,TGTGCCAGCAGCATGGGACAGGGGGTCTCCTACGAGCAGTACTTC,TRBV21-1,.,TRBJ2-7,.
CAISESGRGAGELFF,TGTGCCATCAGTGAGAGCGGGAGGGGGGCCGGGGAGCTGTTTTTT,TRBV10-3,TRBD2,TRBJ2-2,.
CASSVDKTGEGSPLHF,TGTGCCAGCAGCGTAGATAAGACAGGGGAAGGATCACCCCTCCACTTT,TRBV7-4,TRBD1,TRBJ1-6,.
CASSPPGTSNNEQFF,TGTGCCAGCAGCCCCCCCGGGACTAGCAACAATGAGCAGTTCTTC,TRBV9,TRBD2,TRBJ2-1,.
CASSLDGIAVLYEQYF,TGTGCCAGCAGCTTAGATGGGATAGCGGTCCTCTACGAGCAGTACTTC,TRBV11-2,.,TRBJ2-7,once
CASSQSGRGANVLTF,TGCGCCAGCAGCCAATCTGGGCGCGGGGCCAACGTCCTGACTTTC,TRBV4-1,.,TRBJ2-6,.
CASSSAGEQYF,TGTGCCAGCAGTTCTGCCGGAGAACAGTACTTC,TRBV5-4,.,TRBJ2-5,.
CASSQNPSLSHTDTQYF,TGTGCCAGCAGCCAGAACCCCTCTCTATCTCACACAGATACGCAGTATTTT,TRBV14,.,TRBJ2-3,.
CASIEADTGELFF,TGTGCCAGCATCGAAGCGGACACCGGGGAGCTGTTTTTT,TRBV6-5,.,TRBJ2-2,.
CASSQDLQDTDTQYF,TGCGCCAGCAGCCAAGATCTACAGGATACAGATACGCAGTATTTT,TRBV4-3,.,TRBJ2-3,.
CASSVLAGVYNEQFF,TGTGCCAGCAGTGTACTAGCGGGGGTATACAATGAGCAGTTCTTC,TRBV27,TRBD2,TRBJ2-1,.